This T cell receptor (beta chain) was identified in a study of T cells in Graves' hyperthyroidism and ophthalmopathy. Study-level background: Peripheral blood specimens were obtained at initial diagnosis, prior to any treatment.

Investigators excluded patients with uncontrolled infection, other autoimmune disease, pregnancy or lactation. Fresh peripheral blood, around 10 ml of it, supplied the PBMCs. From germline, CDR1 is SGHTA and CDR2 FQGTGA. V gave up 0 bases and J gave up 5 bases, with 6 bases separating them. CDR3 size: 13 residues. RNA transcripts provided the source from which TCR beta CDR3 regions were amplified. An initial round of RT-PCR targeting the TCR CDR3 relied on the HTBI primer set. From the multiplex PCR reads, TCRdb called clonotypes with MiXCR, one entry per CDR3 protein. The sample carries around 720,000 distinct CDR3 sequences, 35% recorded once.

The sequence was collected from a woman in her forties with Graves' hyperthyroidism. V gene TRBV7-3 combines with J gene TRBJ2-3; D is uncertain. The sample taken for sequencing was blood. The CDR3 nucleotides are TGTGCCAGCAGCTTAACGCTGAAAGATACGCAGTATTTT. Protein product: CASSLTLKDTQYF.